Below, 10 T cell receptor beta chains from the same sample are listed, as sequenced in a study of shared clonotypes between healthy human individuals. Produced via immunoSEQ multiplex PCR; TCRdb's table is partial and in-frame only. The sample has some 660,000 clones; approximately 73% are singletons. Source material: memory CD4+ T cells sorted from blood. Subset specified: CD45RA-negative fraction. Receptors originate from a woman between 25 and 40 years old in good health.

The CDR3 spells CASTLGVGANVLTF. The CDR3 DNA reads as TGTGCCAGCACCCTCGGGGTTGGGGCCAACGTCCTGACTTTC. The chain couples TRBV7-8 to TRBJ2-6; tentative D call: TRBD2 (5 bases). This CDR3 spans 14 amino acids. Germline V gene sequence: CDR1 SGHVS, CDR2 FQNEAQ. The V and J ends lost 7 bases and 3 bases respectively, with 10 bases between them.

J is TRBJ1-2 and V is TRBV5-6; the D is unclear. Trimming shortened V by 4 bases and J by 3 bases, and 16 bases separated the two germline ends. CDR3 length: 15 residues. Per germline, CDR1 SGHDT and CDR2 YYEEEE. CDR3: CASSRGQRGDYGYTF. CDR3 DNA: TGTGCCAGCAGCCGAGGCCAGAGAGGAGACTATGGCTACACCTTC.

Only one count was recorded for this clone. The V gene is TRBV6-5, the J gene TRBJ2-2; D gene uncertain. The germline V gene encodes CDR1 MNHEY and CDR2 SVGAGI. The CDR3 is 13 amino acids. Trimming stripped 0 bases from V and 5 bases from J, with 4 bases between. The CDR3 nucleotides read TGTGCCAGCAGTTACTCATGGACCGGGGAGCTGTTTTTT. Amino acids: CASSYSWTGELFF.

This clone occurred once. This rearrangement joins TRBV2 to TRBJ2-2, with unresolved D. Germline assignment: CDR1 SNHLY and CDR2 FYNNEI. Trimming took 5 bases from V and 5 from J, leaving 9 bases between them. CDR3 length equals 13 residues. Written as DNA, the CDR3 is TGTGCCAGCAGTCTAAAAAGGACCGGGGAGCTGTTTTTT. Encoded protein: CASSLKRTGELFF. Variable domain in full (rest from reference TRBV2 and TRBJ2-2): EPEVTQTPSHQVTQMGQEVILRCVPISNHLYFYWYRQILGQKVEFLVSFYNNEISEKSEIFDDQFSVERPDGSNFTLKIRSTKLEDSAMYFCASSLKRTGELFFGEGSRLTVL.

This clone was recorded a few times. V usage is TRBV30 and J usage is TRBJ1-5; no clear D. The CDR3 sequence is 13 residues long. V gave up 0 bases and J gave up 4 bases, with 7 bases separating them. Germline V CDR1 and CDR2: GTSNPN, SVGIG (reference sequence). CDR3 sequence (DNA): TGTGCCTGGAGTGTACAGAAAAATCAGCCCCAGCATTTT. It codes for CAWSVQKNQPQHF.

In its sample, this clone was seen a few times. Other DNA variants within this sample encode the same CDR3. CDR3 residues: CASSLGREDGYTF. CDR3 nucleotide sequence: TGTGCCAGCAGCTTAGGGAGGGAGGATGGCTACACCTTC. The gene calls are TRBV7-9 and TRBJ1-2, with D unresolved. CDR1 SEHNR and CDR2 FQNEAQ come from the germline V gene (reference sequence). Trimming shortened V by 1 base and J by 6 bases, and 9 bases separated the two germline ends. The CDR3 loop spans 13 amino acids.

The chain links TRBV4-1 to TRBJ1-3, with D tentatively TRBD1 (6 bases). This CDR3 has 19 residues. Germline V lookup: CDR1 MGHRA, CDR2 YSYEKL. Trimming stripped 5 bases from V and 0 bases from J, with 23 bases between. CDR3 protein: CASSEAGGTRINSGNTIYF. CDR3 nucleotide sequence: TGCGCCAGCAGCGAAGCAGGCGGGACACGGATAAACTCTGGAAACACCATATATTTT.

The chain has TRBV9 and TRBJ2-7; D is unresolved. This CDR3 region has 14 residues. Germline CDR1 SGDLS, CDR2 YYNGEE. V shed 2 bases and J shed 3 bases, with 12 bases lying between them. The CDR3 DNA reads TGTGCCAGCAGCGTTCTCCCGGACGTCTACGAGCAGTACTTC. Translating gives CASSVLPDVYEQYF.

The rearrangement uses TRBV5-4 and TRBJ2-5, with 8 bases lining up with TRBD2. CDR3 length equals 17 residues. V gave up 2 bases and J gave up 5 bases; unmatched junction bases: 14. Germline V gene lookup returns CDR1 SGHNT and CDR2 YYREEE (reference sequence). Here the CDR3 reads CASSFYGRAVGIETQYF. CDR3 coding DNA: TGTGCCAGCAGCTTTTACGGGAGGGCCGTAGGAATTGAGACCCAGTACTTC. Together with reference TRBV5-4 and TRBJ2-5, the CDR3 gives the full variable domain: ETGVTQSPTHLIKTRGQQVTLRCSSQSGHNTVSWYQQALGQGPQFIFQYYREEENGRGNFPPRFSGLQFPNYSSELNVNALELDDSALYLCASSFYGRAVGIETQYFGPGTRLLVL.

A few counts support this clone. The chain links TRBV10-3 to TRBJ2-7; 10 positions agree with TRBD2. The CDR3 is made up of 15 amino acids. Germline loops: CDR1 ENHRY, CDR2 SYGVKD. With V trimmed by 0 bases and J by 8 bases, 7 bases remained unmatched. The CDR3 nucleotides read TGTGCCATCAGTGAGTCTGGGGCTAGCGGGAGTCAGCAGTACTTC. As protein: CAISESGASGSQQYF.